These 13 T cell receptor beta chains originate from one sample sequenced in a study of human T cells and chemical hapten exposure. TCRdb used MiXCR to reprocess the RACE reads, holding one entry per CDR3 protein. Here the sample spans over 130,000 distinct CDR3 sequences, approximately 10% being singletons. Noted time point: patch test 2, 6 weeks after DPC sensitization. Stated treatment: therapeutic diphenylcyclopropenone sensitization with weekly scalp DPC. The sequencing used whole blood, collected in connection with sensitization to the hapten diphenylcyclopropenone (DPC). These TCRs come from a woman between 50 and 59 years old with alopecia areata. Some clones in this sample may be carry-over from other donors' samples.

J is TRBJ2-1 and V is TRBV29-1; 7 positions match TRBD2. The CDR3 contains 14 residues. Trimming removed 7 bases from V and 0 bases from J; junction bases left unmatched: 6. CDR1 and CDR2 from the germline V gene are SQVTM and ANQGSEA. The CDR3 bases are TGCAGCGGGAGCGGGATCCCCTCCTACAATGAGCAGTTCTTC. This gives the protein CSGSGIPSYNEQFF.

This clonotype was detected a few times. The rearrangement uses TRBV9 and TRBJ2-3, with a weak D call TRBD2 (6 bases). Per the germline V gene, CDR1 is SGDLS and CDR2 is YYNGEE. With 4 bases removed from V and 4 bases from J, the gap between germline ends came to 10 bases. The CDR3 extends over 13 amino acids. The chain's CDR3 is CASSPGGADTQYF. CDR3 coding DNA: TGTGCCAGCAGCCCCGGAGGGGCAGATACGCAGTATTTT.

This clonotype came up many times. The rearrangement uses TRBV25-1 and TRBJ2-7; D gene uncertain. The germline V and J ends were trimmed by 1 base and 0 bases, with 10 bases remaining between them. This CDR3 spans 15 amino acids. Germline V gives CDR1 MGHDK, CDR2 SYGVNS. CDR3 nucleotide sequence: TGTGCCAGCAGTGAATCTGGCGCAAGCTCCTACGAGCAGTACTTC. Translated, it gives CASSESGASSYEQYF.

The chain links TRBV7-2 to TRBJ2-7; 9 nucleotides agree with TRBD1. V lost 3 bases, J lost 3 bases, and 3 bases stayed unmatched. Germline CDR1 reads SGHTA; CDR2 reads FQGNSA. This CDR3 has 14 residues. CDR3 coding DNA: TGTGCCAGCAGCTTTGGACAGGGGTTCTACGAGCAGTACTTC. This encodes CASSFGQGFYEQYF. The variable domain in full, with the rest retrieved from reference TRBV7-2 and TRBJ2-7, is GAGVSQSPSNKVTEKGKDVELRCDPISGHTALYWYRQSLGQGLEFLIYFQGNSAPDKSGLPSDRFSAERTGGSVSTLTIQRTQQEDSAVYLCASSFGQGFYEQYFGPGTRLTVT.

Many counts were recorded for this clonotype. The chain links TRBV28 to TRBJ2-1, with D maybe TRBD2 (7 bases). Trimming removed 3 bases from V and 2 bases from J, with 14 bases in between. The CDR3 contains 16 residues. The germline gives CDR1 MDHEN, CDR2 SYDVKM. The CDR3 region is CASSLLGGTTYNEQFF. CDR3 sequence (DNA): TGTGCCAGCAGTTTGCTGGGGGGGACAACCTACAATGAGCAGTTCTTC.

The chain has TRBV2 and TRBJ2-3, with D perhaps TRBD2 (6 bases). The CDR3 loop spans 15 amino acids. Looked up from germline, CDR1 is SNHLY and CDR2 is FYNNEI. V was trimmed by 5 bases and J by 3 bases, leaving 15 bases between them. The CDR3 loop is CASSPLASGTDTQYF. As DNA, the CDR3 is TGTGCCAGCAGTCCTCTAGCGTCGGGAACAGATACGCAGTATTTT.

This clonotype has more than one count but fewer than ten. This chain uses TRBV10-3 with TRBJ2-1; 7 positions match TRBD2. The ends lost 0 bases at V and 7 bases at J; junction bases unmatched: 3. This CDR3 has 14 amino acids. Germline CDR1 reads ENHRY; CDR2 reads SYGVKD. CDR3 nucleotide sequence: TGTGCCATCAGTGAGTCCGGGGGGTTGAATGAGCAGTTCTTC. It yields the protein CAISESGGLNEQFF.

This clonotype was found many times. One end of the junction does not line up with germline, which may come from a read error. The chain carries TRBV5-1 and TRBJ2-2; TRBD2 agrees at 9 bases. Germline CDR1 reads SGHRS; CDR2 reads YFSETQ. The CDR3 loop spans 16 amino acids. The CDR3 protein is CPSSLNAGGQGGELFF. In DNA, the CDR3 is TGCCCCAGCAGCTTAAACGCGGGAGGGCAAGGCGGGGAGCTGTTTTTT.

This clonotype has more than one count but fewer than ten. The rearrangement uses TRBV29-1 and TRBJ2-7; D is uncertain. The CDR3 contains 13 residues. Germline CDR1 reads SQVTM; CDR2 reads ANQGSEA. Deletions cut 5 bases from V and 4 bases from J, with 15 bases between. The CDR3 DNA follows: TGCAGCGTTAATGACGGACGGCAATACGAGCAGTACTTC. Translation: CSVNDGRQYEQYF.

Comment on this clonotype: This could be a read error, since a much larger clone is one nucleotide away. This chain links TRBV6-1 with TRBJ2-7; 12 bases match TRBD2. There are 15 residues in the CDR3. Germline CDR1 and CDR2: MNHNS and SASEGT. CDR3 sequence reads: CAGRAGLAGPYEQYF. In nucleotides, the CDR3 is TGTGCCGGCAGGGCGGGACTAGCGGGCCCCTACGAGCAGTACTTC.

This clonotype was observed many times. This chain connects TRBV29-1 to TRBJ2-1; D ambiguous. CDR1 SQVTM and CDR2 ANQGSEA come from the germline V gene. V shed 3 bases and J shed 9 bases, with 21 bases lying between them. CDR3 size: 15 residues. This CDR3 is CSVDLGSAALGEQFF. Here the CDR3 DNA reads TGCAGCGTTGATCTCGGATCCGCCGCCCTTGGTGAGCAGTTCTTC.

The chain combines TRBV11-2 with TRBJ2-3; TRBD1 might be the D (5 bases). The V end lost 1 base, the J end lost 1 base, and 9 bases lay between the germline ends. Germline V gives CDR1 SGHAT, CDR2 FQNNGV. The CDR3 spans 15 residues. The CDR3, as DNA: TGTGCCAGCAGCTTAGCAGGGTCGGGCACAGATACGCAGTATTTT. Translating it yields CASSLAGSGTDTQYF.

The chain couples TRBV30 to TRBJ2-7; TRBD1 agrees at 7 bases. The trim removed 4 bases at V and 0 bases at J, leaving 3 bases unmatched. The CDR3 is 13 residues long. The germline CDR1 and CDR2 sequences are GTSNPN and SVGIG (reference sequence). Here the CDR3 reads CAWNRGFSYEQYF. As DNA, the CDR3 is TGTGCCTGGAACAGGGGATTCTCCTACGAGCAGTACTTC.